The T cell receptor (beta chain) under discussion was sequenced for a study of T cell changes during pregnancy in multiple sclerosis. The CDR3 runs 20 residues. Per the germline V gene, CDR1 is LNHDA and CDR2 is SQIVND (reference sequence). Trimming removed 4 bases from V and 0 bases from J; junction bases left unmatched: 16. Sequencing used immunoSEQ multiplex PCR; TCRdb keeps in-frame clones, though not all of them. The table shows 90,000 to 130,000 clones, with 80% to 95% occurring only once. The source of this sequence is a female donor with multiple sclerosis, enrolled in a pregnancy study. The V gene is TRBV19, the J gene TRBJ1-5; 9 nucleotides line up with TRBD1. Material: peripheral blood, obtained in the third trimester of pregnancy. The CDR3 sequence: CASSKFMDRGYTDSNQPQHF. In DNA, the CDR3 is TGTGCCAGTAGTAAATTCATGGACAGGGGCTATACTGATAGCAATCAGCCCCAGCATTTT. The full variable domain, completed using reference TRBV19 and TRBJ1-5, is DGGITQSPKYLFRKEGQNVTLSCEQNLNHDAMYWYRQDPGQGLRLIYYSQIVNDFQKGDIAEGYSVSREKKESFPLTVTSAQKNPTAFYLCASSKFMDRGYTDSNQPQHFGDGTRLSIL.